Listed below are T cell receptor beta chains from one sample, sequenced in a study of human T cells and chemical hapten exposure. Using its own MiXCR run on the RACE reads, TCRdb lists one record per CDR3 protein. The table lists roughly 100,000 distinct CDR3 sequences, around 34% of them singletons, with around 2.5% in the top ten. Sequenced here: whole blood, sampled in connection with sensitization to the hapten diphenylcyclopropenone (DPC). The receptors stem from a man aged 40-49 years with alopecia areata. Some clones in this sample may be carry-over from other donors' samples. CDR3s include the opening cysteine and the closing phenylalanine or tryptophan. The D gene is left open where the match is weak. Only some rows state a clone size, as once, few, many or a class for expanded clones.

>TRBV21-1|TRBJ1-1|.|few
CASSKGIMRNTEAFF
TGTGCCAGCAGCAAAGGCATCATGAGGAACACTGAAGCTTTCTTT
>TRBV6-6|TRBJ2-7|TRBD2|few
CASSQDGRSYEQYF
TGTGCCAGCAGCCAAGACGGGAGGTCCTACGAGCAGTACTTC
>TRBV20-1|TRBJ1-1|TRBD1|.
CSAKRQGGMNTEAFF
TGCAGTGCTAAGAGACAGGGGGGTATGAACACTGAAGCTTTCTTT
>TRBV5-1|TRBJ2-5|TRBD1|few
CASSFRPGTGSVTETQYF
TGCGCCAGCAGCTTCCGTCCCGGGACAGGGTCGGTAACGGAGACCCAGTACTTC
>TRBV2|TRBJ2-1|.|few
CASSEAQVVREQFF
TGTGCCAGCAGTGAAGCGCAGGTGGTTCGGGAGCAGTTCTTC
>TRBV5-1|TRBJ2-2|TRBD1|.
CASSLTGGSDTGELFF
TGCGCCAGCAGCTTAACAGGGGGATCGGACACCGGGGAGCTGTTTTTT
>TRBV6-1|TRBJ2-4|.|few
CATRQGFIQYF
TGTGCCACCCGGCAGGGATTCATTCAGTACTTC
>TRBV28|TRBJ2-5|TRBD1|.
CASAFAGTAQETQYF
TGTGCCAGCGCCTTTGCCGGGACAGCCCAAGAGACCCAGTACTTC
>TRBV20-1|TRBJ2-3|.|.
CSASRRAGSADTQYF
TGCAGTGCGAGTAGGAGGGCCGGGTCGGCAGATACGCAGTATTTT
>TRBV3-1|TRBJ2-1|TRBD2|few
CASSQSSLAGARGEQFF
TGTGCCAGCAGCCAATCCTCACTAGCGGGAGCCCGTGGTGAGCAGTTCTTC
>TRBV7-2|TRBJ2-1|.|few
CASSQTGSSYNEQFF
TGTGCCAGCAGCCAAACTGGGAGCTCCTACAATGAGCAGTTCTTC
>TRBV6-5|TRBJ1-6|.|few
CASSYEWRTDSLSSLHF
TGTGCCAGCAGTTACGAGTGGAGGACAGACTCACTCTCCTCCCTCCACTTT
>TRBV10-3|TRBJ2-1|TRBD1|few
CAIQDRAADNEQFF
TGTGCCATACAAGACAGGGCAGCAGACAATGAGCAGTTCTTC
>TRBV12-5|TRBJ1-2|.|.
CASGGGREKNGYTF
TGTGCTAGTGGTGGGGGAAGAGAGAAGAATGGCTACACCTTC
>TRBV6-5|TRBJ2-3|.|.
CASSYFGASTDTQYF
TGTGCCAGCAGTTACTTCGGGGCCAGCACAGATACGCAGTATTTT
>TRBV10-2|TRBJ2-7|TRBD1|.
CASSWTGNEQYF
TGCGCCAGCAGTTGGACAGGGAACGAGCAGTACTTC
>TRBV7-9|TRBJ2-7|.|.
CASSSGTPSYEQYF
TGTGCCAGCAGCTCGGGGACGCCTTCCTACGAGCAGTACTTC
>TRBV20-1|TRBJ1-4|.|.
CSARDSRFATNEKLFF
TGCAGTGCTAGAGATTCCAGATTTGCAACTAATGAAAAACTGTTTTTT
>TRBV28|TRBJ2-6|.|once
CASTPGRVRTNVLTF
TGTGCCAGCACCCCAGGCAGGGTTAGGACCAACGTCCTGACTTTC
>TRBV29-1|TRBJ1-4|.|few
CSVSNSGGFGHTNEKLFF
TGCAGCGTTTCAAATTCCGGGGGTTTCGGGCACACTAATGAAAAACTGTTTTTT
>TRBV5-4|TRBJ1-1|.|.
CASSLGQHEAFF
TGTGCCAGCAGCTTGGGACAGCATGAAGCTTTCTTT
>TRBV6-1|TRBJ2-1|.|few
CASTQNTYNEQFF
TGTGCCAGCACACAGAATACCTACAATGAGCAGTTCTTC
>TRBV7-3|TRBJ1-1|.|few
CASSNREGTEAFF
TGTGCCAGCAGTAATAGGGAGGGCACTGAAGCTTTCTTT
>TRBV6-5|TRBJ2-1|.|.
CASSQRAGQSSYNEQFF
TGTGCCAGCAGTCAAAGAGCAGGCCAGAGCTCCTACAATGAGCAGTTCTTC
>TRBV12-3/TRBV12-4|TRBJ2-3|TRBD2|once
CASSFGGLLGQYF
TGTGCCAGCAGTTTCGGGGGACTACTAGGACAGTATTTT
>TRBV19|TRBJ2-7|.|.
CASSTPTGEQYF
TGTGCCAGTAGTACCCCGACAGGCGAGCAGTACTTC
>TRBV7-3|TRBJ2-7|.|few
CASSTTGEGEQYF
TGTGCCAGCAGCACCACAGGGGAGGGCGAGCAGTACTTC
>TRBV24-1|TRBJ2-1|.|few
CATSEYTGNEQFF
TGTGCCACCAGTGAATACACGGGCAATGAGCAGTTCTTC
>TRBV5-1|TRBJ2-1|.|.
CASSLEYNEQFF
TGCGCCAGCAGCTTGGAGTACAATGAGCAGTTCTTC
>TRBV28|TRBJ2-4|.|few
CASSLTGSIAKNIQYF
TGTGCCAGCAGTTTAACAGGGTCCATAGCCAAAAACATTCAGTACTTC
>TRBV29-1|TRBJ2-4|.|.
CSVSRDGDIQYF
TGCAGCGTTTCCCGGGACGGAGACATTCAGTACTTC
>TRBV7-2|TRBJ2-1|TRBD2|.
CASSLSGLAGRNEQFF
TGTGCCAGCAGCTTATCGGGACTAGCGGGCCGCAATGAGCAGTTCTTC